This T cell receptor (beta chain) was identified during a study of blood T cell repertoires in COVID-19. Germline V gene lookup returns CDR1 SGHNT and CDR2 YYREEE (reference sequence). The CDR3 sequence is 15 residues long. The V gene end was trimmed by 2 bases and the J gene end by 0 bases; junction bases not matched to a gene: 4. Sequenced by immunoSEQ multiplex PCR; TCRdb stores in-frame clones only, minus some. The profile covers about 440,000 clones, with roughly 87% appearing a single time and approximately 0.65% taken by the ten largest. The chain recombines TRBV5-4 with TRBJ2-5, with 7 nucleotides matching TRBD2. The source is a man aged 18 to 30 who had recovered from COVID-19. The sequenced sample consisted of PBMCs or T cells enriched from blood (not recorded which). DNA for the CDR3: TGTGCCAGCAGCTTAAGCGGGATGTACCAAGAGACCCAGTACTTC. It codes for CASSLSGMYQETQYF.